Following are 32 T cell receptor beta chains from one sample sequenced in a study of beta chain features in type 1 diabetes. Isolated RNA was reverse transcribed in full, so expressed TCRB transcripts were sequenced. The repertoire was sequenced with immunoSEQ multiplex PCR; TCRdb's copy has only in-frame clones and lacks some. Of roughly 150,000 clones listed, roughly 9.1% are singletons. Sequencing was performed on central memory CD4+ T cells from blood. All receptors come from a woman aged 18-29 years in good health.

This clone has more than one count but fewer than ten. At the DNA level, this CDR3 is encoded by other sequences in the same sample as well. This chain uses TRBV11-2 with TRBJ2-7; 7 nucleotides line up with TRBD1. The CDR3 is made up of 13 amino acids. After removal of 0 bases from V and 4 bases from J, the junction contained 0 bases not matched to a gene. Germline V CDR1 and CDR2: SGHAT, FQNNGV. The CDR3 coding sequence is TGTGCCAGCAGCTTAGACAGGGGGTACGAGCAGTACTTC. Amino acid sequence: CASSLDRGYEQYF.

This clone is judged medium-sized. J is TRBJ2-3 and V is TRBV9; D remains unclear. This CDR3 has 14 residues. V dropped 5 bases and J dropped 0 bases, with 10 bases sitting between them. Per the germline V gene, CDR1 is SGDLS and CDR2 is YYNGEE. For the CDR3, the DNA is TGTGCCAGCAGTTTCGCGGCTAGCACAGATACGCAGTATTTT. Protein product: CASSFAASTDTQYF.

The CDR3 protein is CSARNARAQYF. The CDR3, as DNA: TGCAGTGCTAGAAATGCGAGGGCCCAGTACTTC. The chain recombines TRBV20-1 with TRBJ2-5, with D tentatively TRBD2 (5 bases). The CDR3 contains 11 residues. Germline V gene lookup returns CDR1 DFQATT and CDR2 SNEGSKA (reference sequence). V gave up 2 bases and J gave up 9 bases, with 10 bases separating them.

A few counts support this clone. The genes are TRBV7-9 and TRBJ2-7, with 14 bases aligning to TRBD2. Germline V gives CDR1 SEHNR, CDR2 FQNEAQ (reference sequence). With 5 bases clipped from V and 3 bases from J, the junction kept 6 bases outside the gene matches. CDR3 size: 16 residues. CDR3: CASSQTSGRDFYEQYF. The DNA for the CDR3 is TGTGCCAGCAGCCAGACTAGCGGGAGGGACTTCTACGAGCAGTACTTC.

The chain has TRBV12-5 and TRBJ2-1, with a tentative D call TRBD1 (5 bases). V dropped 6 bases and J dropped 5 bases, with 20 bases sitting between them. The CDR3 covers 16 residues. Germline values: CDR1 LGHNT, CDR2 FRNRAP. The CDR3 loop is CASGPAQGGGHNEQFF. The CDR3 DNA reads TGTGCTAGTGGCCCAGCTCAGGGTGGTGGGCACAATGAGCAGTTCTTC.

This clone was counted a few times. This chain joins TRBV9 and TRBJ2-5; no definite D call. V was pared by 3 bases and J by 5 bases, with 5 bases between. Looked up from germline, CDR1 is SGDLS and CDR2 is YYNGEE. The CDR3 runs 11 residues. The CDR3 DNA follows: TGTGCCAGCAGCGCTGCGGAGACCCAGTACTTC. It specifies CASSAAETQYF.

This clone was recorded a few times. The chain joins TRBV6-5 to TRBJ1-2, with 9 positions matching TRBD1. This CDR3 spans 14 amino acids. Germline V lookup: CDR1 MNHEY, CDR2 SVGAGI. Unmatched junction bases numbered 5, after V lost 4 bases and J lost 5 bases. This chain's CDR3 is CASSSTGQGYGYTF. The CDR3 bases are TGTGCCAGCAGTTCCACGGGACAGGGATATGGCTACACCTTC.

This clone appeared a few times. The V call is TRBV5-1, the J call TRBJ1-4, with D possibly matching TRBD1 (5 bases). The CDR3 sequence is 14 residues long. The V end lost 0 bases, the J end lost 4 bases, and 7 bases lay between the germline ends. Germline V gene lookup returns CDR1 SGHRS and CDR2 YFSETQ. The CDR3 sequence is CASSLAGHNEKLFF. In DNA, the CDR3 is TGCGCCAGCAGCTTGGCAGGGCATAATGAAAAACTGTTTTTT.

This clone has more than one count but fewer than ten. The chain joins TRBV9 to TRBJ1-1, with 8 bases fitting TRBD1. Per the germline V gene, CDR1 is SGDLS and CDR2 is YYNGEE. The V segment lost 4 bases and the J segment 3 bases; nucleotides outside the gene matches: 8. CDR3 length: 15 amino acids. CDR3 nucleotide sequence: TGTGCCAGCAGCCCCCCTCAGGGGGCGGACACTGAAGCTTTCTTT. It codes for CASSPPQGADTEAFF. Supplemented by reference TRBV9 and TRBJ1-1, the full variable domain reads DSGVTQTPKHLITATGQRVTLRCSPRSGDLSVYWYQQSLDQGLQFLIQYYNGEERAKGNILERFSAQQFPDLHSELNLSSLELGDSALYFCASSPPQGADTEAFFGQGTRLTVV.

The CDR3 nucleotides are TGCGCCAGCAGCCCGAGGAGGCAAGAGACCCAGTACTTC. Protein: CASSPRRQETQYF. This chain connects TRBV5-1 to TRBJ2-5; possibly TRBD2 for D (5 bases). Trimming cost V 4 bases and J 2 bases, with 9 bases left between them. Germline CDR1 is SGHRS and CDR2 is YFSETQ. The CDR3 loop spans 13 amino acids.

This clone was picked up a small number of times. The V call is TRBV25-1, the J call TRBJ1-2, with TRBD1 identical over 9 bases. From germline, CDR1 is MGHDK and CDR2 SYGVNS. V dropped 6 bases and J dropped 4; count of bases not matched to a gene: 0. The CDR3 totals 12 residues. Written as DNA, the CDR3 is TGTGCCAGCAGGGGACAGGGCTATGGCTACACCTTC. Amino acid sequence: CASRGQGYGYTF.

This clone was detected a few times. The chain recombines TRBV6-6 with TRBJ1-2; 12 positions match TRBD1. From germline, CDR1 is MNHNY and CDR2 SVGAGI (reference sequence). The V gene end was trimmed by 0 bases and the J gene end by 7 bases; junction bases not matched to a gene: 3. This CDR3 is built from 15 residues. The CDR3 here is CASSYSGQGASGYTF. For the CDR3, the DNA is TGTGCCAGCAGTTACTCGGGACAGGGGGCTTCTGGCTACACCTTC.

This clone has more than one count but fewer than ten. The V call is TRBV5-1, the J call TRBJ1-1; possible D gene TRBD1, 6 bases. CDR1 is SGHRS, CDR2 YFSETQ, per germline. Trimming shortened V by 4 bases and J by 3 bases, and 16 bases separated the two germline ends. This CDR3 region has 15 residues. Here the CDR3 DNA reads TGCGCCAGCAGCCTACAGGGTGATGGGGACACTGAAGCTTTCTTT. This gives the protein CASSLQGDGDTEAFF.

This clone was seen more than once but under ten times. This chain uses TRBV7-2 with TRBJ1-3, with a weak D call TRBD1 (6 bases). Germline V CDR1 and CDR2: SGHTA, FQGNSA. The CDR3 covers 16 residues. The ends were cut back, 5 bases at V and 0 bases at J, with 14 bases in the middle. In DNA form, the CDR3 reads TGTGCCAGCAGCCGCGGGGGGGCCAACTCTGGAAACACCATATATTTT. Its translation: CASSRGGANSGNTIYF.

This clone was counted only a few times. The gene calls are TRBV2 and TRBJ1-2; D may be TRBD1 (6 bases). Germline lookup yields CDR1 SNHLY and CDR2 FYNNEI. The CDR3 sequence is 13 residues long. V was cut by 7 bases and J by 6 bases, with 15 bases left in between. In DNA, the CDR3 is TGTGCCAGCACCCTCCAGGGGCTGAATGGCTACACCTTC. Translated, it gives CASTLQGLNGYTF.

This clone was seen a handful of times. The chain recombines TRBV7-3 with TRBJ1-1; 10 bases agree with TRBD1. CDR1 SGHTA and CDR2 FQGTGA come from the germline V gene. The V gene end was trimmed by 5 bases and the J gene end by 0 bases; junction bases not matched to a gene: 6. This CDR3 contains 16 residues. The DNA for the CDR3 is TGTGCCAGCAGCCCCGGACAGGGGGGCTTGAACACTGAAGCTTTCTTT. It is translated as CASSPGQGGLNTEAFF. The entire variable domain, with the rest obtained from reference TRBV7-3 and TRBJ1-1, is as follows: GAGVSQTPSNKVTEKGKYVELRCDPISGHTALYWYRQSLGQGPEFLIYFQGTGAADDSGLPNDRFFAVRPEGSVSTLKIQRTERGDSAVYLCASSPGQGGLNTEAFFGQGTRLTVV.

A few counts support this clone. This chain joins TRBV7-2 and TRBJ2-1; perhaps TRBD2 as D (7 bases). Germline CDR1 is SGHTA and CDR2 is FQGNSA. Trimming shortened V by 5 bases and J by 9 bases, and 23 bases separated the two germline ends. The CDR3 loop spans 16 amino acids. The CDR3, as DNA: TGTGCCAGCAGCCTAGTGAGGACAGCTCCGGGGGGTGAGCAGTTCTTC. The encoded protein is CASSLVRTAPGGEQFF.

This clone was observed a few times. This CDR3 is CATSSPSSGTKETQYF. CDR3 DNA sequence: TGTGCCACCAGCAGCCCCTCGAGCGGGACTAAAGAGACCCAGTACTTC. The chain couples TRBV15 to TRBJ2-5; 7 nucleotides agree with TRBD2. The CDR3 loop spans 16 amino acids. V dropped 3 bases and J dropped 3; count of bases not matched to a gene: 10. Germline V gene sequence: CDR1 LNHNV, CDR2 YYDKDF (reference sequence).

V is TRBV5-4 and J is TRBJ2-5, with TRBD2 matching over 8 bases. Germline CDR1 is SGHNT and CDR2 is YYREEE (reference sequence). The CDR3 is 16 residues long. V lost 2 bases and J lost 5; bases outside the gene matches: 11. CDR3: CASSLITGGGRETQYF. CDR3 nucleotide sequence: TGTGCCAGCAGCTTAATAACGGGAGGGGGTCGGGAGACCCAGTACTTC.

This clone came up a few times. V usage is TRBV9 and J usage is TRBJ1-2; 8 bases line up with TRBD1. CDR1 and CDR2 (germline): SGDLS, YYNGEE. The CDR3 sequence is 15 residues long. V was clipped by 4 bases and J by 1 base; unmatched bases: 6. CDR3 residues: CASSPDRGINYGYTF. CDR3 bases: TGTGCCAGCAGCCCTGACAGGGGAATTAACTATGGCTACACCTTC.

CDR3 in amino acids: CASSPMSGGRTDTQYF. The CDR3 bases are TGTGCCAGCAGCCCAATGAGCGGGGGGCGGACAGATACGCAGTATTTT. V and J are TRBV7-3 and TRBJ2-3; 9 bases align to TRBD2. This CDR3 is 16 amino acids long. Unmatched junction bases numbered 9, after V lost 5 bases and J lost 3 bases. From germline, CDR1 is SGHTA and CDR2 FQGTGA. The full variable domain, its missing parts supplied by reference TRBV7-3 and TRBJ2-3, is GAGVSQTPSNKVTEKGKYVELRCDPISGHTALYWYRQSLGQGPEFLIYFQGTGAADDSGLPNDRFFAVRPEGSVSTLKIQRTERGDSAVYLCASSPMSGGRTDTQYFGPGTRLTVL.

The CDR3, as DNA: TGCGCCAGCAGACCAGATGATAACTATGGCTACACCTTC. Translated, it gives CASRPDDNYGYTF. The gene calls are TRBV5-1 and TRBJ1-2; D is unresolved. Germline CDR1 reads SGHRS; CDR2 reads YFSETQ. There are 13 residues in the CDR3. V gave up 5 bases and J gave up 1 base, with 9 bases separating them.

This clone has only a few counts. The chain joins TRBV7-2 to TRBJ2-3; D possibly corresponds to TRBD2 (6 bases). Germline V lookup: CDR1 SGHTA, CDR2 FQGNSA. Trimming cost V 7 bases and J 0 bases, with 8 bases left between them. The CDR3 totals 13 residues. CDR3 nucleotide sequence: TGTGCCAGCACGGGGGTAAGCACAGATACGCAGTATTTT. It translates to CASTGVSTDTQYF.

This clone turned up a few times. The chain's CDR3 is CASCGDGPNEQYF. The CDR3 region has the DNA TGTGCCAGTTGCGGGGACGGCCCCAACGAGCAGTACTTC. The rearrangement links TRBV2 to TRBJ2-7, with TRBD2 as a possible D gene (6 bases). CDR3 length: 13 amino acids. Germline CDR1 SNHLY, CDR2 FYNNEI. Trimming stripped 9 bases from V and 5 bases from J, with 17 bases between.

The CDR3 protein is CASSLAGGGFF. CDR3 coding DNA: TGTGCCAGCAGTTTAGCGGGAGGGGGGTTCTTC. The V gene is TRBV2, the J gene TRBJ2-1, with 11 nucleotides matching TRBD2. CDR1 is SNHLY, CDR2 FYNNEI, per germline. The trim removed 5 bases at V and 15 bases at J, leaving 3 bases unmatched. CDR3 length equals 11 residues.

The chain uses TRBV25-1 and TRBJ2-7, with 7 bases identical to TRBD1. Trimming at V came to 4 bases and at J to 3 bases, leaving 6 bases not matched to a gene. The CDR3 runs to 14 residues. Germline CDR1 MGHDK, CDR2 SYGVNS. DNA of the CDR3: TGTGCCAGCAGTGTCTCCGGGACAGTCTACGAGCAGTACTTC. Its translation is CASSVSGTVYEQYF.

The genes are TRBV10-3 and TRBJ1-5, with a possible D match to TRBD1 (5 bases). The CDR3 extends over 15 amino acids. V lost 0 bases to trimming and J lost 5 bases, with 11 bases between them. CDR1 is ENHRY and CDR2 is SYGVKD in the germline V gene. The CDR3: CAISESLGGDQPQHF. CDR3 coding DNA: TGTGCCATCAGTGAGTCCTTGGGGGGAGATCAGCCCCAGCATTTT.

This clone was seen a few times. The DNA for the CDR3 is TGTGCCAGCAGTTACTCTGCCGGGGGCAAAAACATTCAGTACTTC. This translates into CASSYSAGGKNIQYF. The V and J genes are TRBV6-6 and TRBJ2-4; the D gene is possibly TRBD2 (6 bases). The CDR3 consists of 15 residues. Germline values: CDR1 MNHNY, CDR2 SVGAGI (reference sequence). Trimming took 0 bases from V and 3 from J, leaving 9 bases between them.

This clone was found a few times. V and J are TRBV2 and TRBJ1-2; D gene unclear. From germline, CDR1 is SNHLY and CDR2 FYNNEI. The CDR3 is 12 amino acids. The ends were cut back, 8 bases at V and 2 bases at J, with 9 bases in the middle. The CDR3 DNA reads as TGTGCCAGCGCCCAGAGGAACTATGGCTACACCTTC. Amino acids: CASAQRNYGYTF.

This clone was seen a few times. J is TRBJ2-6 and V is TRBV12-5; D call uncertain. The CDR3 runs to 13 residues. V was cut by 7 bases and J by 1 base, with 5 bases left in between. CDR1 LGHNT and CDR2 FRNRAP come from the germline V gene. CDR3 sequence (DNA): TGTGCTAGTGCCCCTTCTGGGGCCAACGTCCTGACTTTC. Translation: CASAPSGANVLTF.

This clone was recorded a few times. This sequence joins TRBV2 and TRBJ2-5; the match to TRBD1 covers 11 bases. J lost 1 base, V lost 6 bases, and 4 bases had no gene match. Looked up from germline, CDR1 is SNHLY and CDR2 is FYNNEI. The CDR3 totals 15 residues. CDR3 residues: CASRPGTGGQETQYF. As DNA, the CDR3 is TGTGCCAGCAGACCCGGGACAGGGGGCCAAGAGACCCAGTACTTC.

Only a few counts were recorded for this clone. The rearrangement uses TRBV29-1 and TRBJ2-3, with no clear D. The ends were cut back, 5 bases at V and 2 bases at J, with 14 bases in the middle. The CDR3 length is 14 residues. Germline loops: CDR1 SQVTM, CDR2 ANQGSEA. The CDR3 loop is CSVLPGGTTDTQYF. The CDR3 region has the DNA TGCAGCGTTCTTCCCGGCGGAACCACAGATACGCAGTATTTT.